These T cell receptor beta chains were read from a single sample in a study of Ad26.COV2.S vaccination and SARS-CoV-2 variants. Sequencing was performed with immunoSEQ multiplex PCR; in TCRdb, only in-frame clones are kept and a portion is missing. The sample yields roughly 400,000 clones, about 90% seen once. This material consisted of peripheral blood, taken in a trial of Ad26.COV2.S vaccine versus placebo. The receptors were gathered from a person aged 18-60 years who received the Ad26.COV2.S COVID-19 vaccine or a placebo. The CDR3 runs from the conserved cysteine through the conserved F or W. D genes are given only for firm matches. The listing skips clone size in some rows; elsewhere it reads once, few, many or a size class.

D,V,size,J,DNA,CDR3
NA,TRBV9,NA,TRBJ1-1,TGTGCCAGCAGCGAGGACTCGGGGAACACTGAAGCTTTCTTT,CASSEDSGNTEAFF
NA,TRBV12-3/TRBV12-4,NA,TRBJ1-2,TGTGCCAGCAGTTTTGGACGGAGCTATGGCTACACCTTC,CASSFGRSYGYTF
NA,TRBV21-1,NA,TRBJ2-3,TGTGCCAGCAGCAAAGGGCTTCCTAGCACAGATACGCAGTATTTT,CASSKGLPSTDTQYF
NA,TRBV5-8,NA,TRBJ1-5,TGTGCCAGCAGCTTAAGGGTTCTTAGCAATCAGCCCCAGCATTTT,CASSLRVLSNQPQHF
NA,TRBV29-1,NA,TRBJ1-2,TGCAGCGTTGAAGGGACGGGCGGCTACACCTTC,CSVEGTGGYTF
NA,TRBV30,NA,TRBJ1-2,TGTGCCTGGTACAGTGCGGCGTACTATGGCTACACCTTC,CAWYSAAYYGYTF
NA,TRBV29-1,few,TRBJ2-3,TGCAGCGTTGAACCAATAGGCAGGGCGGCAGATACGCAGTATTTT,CSVEPIGRAADTQYF
NA,TRBV7-9,NA,TRBJ2-7,TGTGCCAGCAGCTTAGCGAAGGGGGAGATGTACTTC,CASSLAKGEMYF
NA,TRBV18,NA,TRBJ1-4,TGTGCCAGCTCACCGTCCCCAACTAATGAAAAACTGTTTTTT,CASSPSPTNEKLFF
NA,TRBV30,NA,TRBJ2-7,TGTGCCTGGATGAAGCAACCAAACTACGAGCAGTACTTC,CAWMKQPNYEQYF
NA,TRBV30,NA,TRBJ2-2,TGTGCCTGGAACTTGGGGGGCGACACCGGGGAGCTGTTTTTT,CAWNLGGDTGELFF
NA,TRBV6-2/TRBV6-3,NA,TRBJ1-1,TGTGCCAGCAGTTACCTATCTAGGAACACTGAAGCTTTCTTT,CASSYLSRNTEAFF
NA,TRBV19,NA,TRBJ2-3,TGTGCCAGTAGGAATGGCCTTCGGCCAGACGATACGCAGTATTTT,CASRNGLRPDDTQYF
NA,TRBV27,once,TRBJ1-1,TGTGCCAGCAGTTTACGGAGAGAGAACACTGAAGCTTTCTTT,CASSLRRENTEAFF
NA,TRBV19,once,TRBJ2-7,TGTGCCAGTAGTATTGGTCAGGGTTCCTACGAGCAGTACTTC,CASSIGQGSYEQYF
TRBD1,TRBV29-1,NA,TRBJ1-2,TGCAGCGGACGGGACAGCGCTCAAAATAGCTACACCTTC,CSGRDSAQNSYTF
NA,TRBV27,NA,TRBJ1-2,TGTGCCAGCAGTTTCCGGGGCGGCTATGGCTACACCTTC,CASSFRGGYGYTF
TRBD2,TRBV7-2,NA,TRBJ2-7,TGTGCCAGCAGCTTAGTCTCTAGCGGGGGCTACGAGCAGTACTTC,CASSLVSSGGYEQYF
TRBD1,TRBV5-4,few,TRBJ1-5,TGTGCCAGCAGCGTCGACAGGGGCTATAATCAGCCCCAGCATTTT,CASSVDRGYNQPQHF
TRBD1,TRBV27,NA,TRBJ2-7,TGTGCCAGCAGGAGAAGACAGGGGACGGGCTACGAGCAGTACTTC,CASRRRQGTGYEQYF
NA,TRBV7-6,NA,TRBJ2-5,TGTGCCAGCAGCTTAGGGGGTGGGAAGACCCAGTACTTC,CASSLGGGKTQYF
NA,TRBV6-6,NA,TRBJ1-6,TGTGCCAGCACAGTTTACTATAATTCACCCCTCCACTTT,CASTVYYNSPLHF
NA,TRBV7-2,NA,TRBJ2-7,TGTGCCAGCAGCTACCGGGACTCTGAGGCCTACGAGCAGTACTTC,CASSYRDSEAYEQYF
TRBD1,TRBV29-1,NA,TRBJ1-1,TGCAGCGTCCGACAGGGGGCGGACACTGAAGCTTTCTTT,CSVRQGADTEAFF
NA,TRBV7-6,once,TRBJ2-5,TGTGCCAGCAGCTTCAGGTACCAAGAGACCCAGTACTTC,CASSFRYQETQYF
NA,TRBV11-3,NA,TRBJ2-3,TGTGCCAGCAGCTCAACCTTCCGGGACGGCGGGGCAGATACGCAGTATTTT,CASSSTFRDGGADTQYF
NA,TRBV28,NA,TRBJ2-3,TGTGCCAGCAGTTTTTGGCGCGGGCAGGGTCCGCAGTATTTT,CASSFWRGQGPQYF
NA,TRBV12-3/TRBV12-4,NA,TRBJ2-7,TGTGCCAGCAGTCTATCTGGACCCTACGAGCAGTACTTC,CASSLSGPYEQYF
TRBD1,TRBV11-2,NA,TRBJ2-2,TGTGCCAGCAGCCACCCGACAGGGGAGGATGTATACACCGGGGAGCTGTTTTTT,CASSHPTGEDVYTGELFF
TRBD1,TRBV3-1/TRBV3-2,NA,TRBJ2-3,TGTGCCAGCAGCCAAGGGGCACCGGGACAGAGCACAGATACGCAGTATTTT,CASSQGAPGQSTDTQYF
TRBD1,TRBV11-3,NA,TRBJ1-2,TGTGCCAGCAGCTTATTCTCTCGGACAGGGGGCTCAGGCTACACCTTC,CASSLFSRTGGSGYTF
TRBD1,TRBV12-3/TRBV12-4,NA,TRBJ1-6,TGTGCCAGCAGTTTCAGGGGGGATTCACCCCTCCACTTT,CASSFRGDSPLHF
TRBD1,TRBV6-5,NA,TRBJ1-2,TGTGCCAGCGCCCGGGACAGTAACCGTGGCTACACCTTC,CASARDSNRGYTF
NA,TRBV10-3,NA,TRBJ2-2,TGTGCCATCAGTGAGACAGGGACGGTCACCGGGGAGCTGTTTTTT,CAISETGTVTGELFF
TRBD1,TRBV5-1,NA,TRBJ1-2,TGCGCCAGCAGCTCCTCTACAGGGGTAGCTAACTATGGCTACACCTTC,CASSSSTGVANYGYTF
NA,TRBV4-3,once,TRBJ1-3,TGCGCCAGCAGCCCCGGGGGAACAGGAAACACCATATATTTT,CASSPGGTGNTIYF
TRBD1,TRBV19,NA,TRBJ1-1,TGTGCCAGTAGTATCCCCAGGGGGACGAACACTGAAGCTTTCTTT,CASSIPRGTNTEAFF
NA,TRBV18,NA,TRBJ1-5,TGTGCCAGCTCACCACAGGGTAGCAATCAGCCCCAGCATTTT,CASSPQGSNQPQHF
NA,TRBV9,NA,TRBJ1-1,TGTGCCAGCAGCCCCACCCCAAACACTGAAGCTTTCTTT,CASSPTPNTEAFF
NA,TRBV19,NA,TRBJ2-2,TGTGCCAGCAGGGATTCCGGGGAGCTGTTTTTT,CASRDSGELFF
NA,TRBV27,NA,TRBJ2-2,TGTGCCAGCAGTTTGGCCGTGAACACCGGGGAGCTGTTTTTT,CASSLAVNTGELFF
NA,TRBV28,NA,TRBJ2-7,TGTGCCAGCAGTTTAAGGGAGTGGGGCTCCTACGAGCAGTACTTC,CASSLREWGSYEQYF
TRBD1,TRBV6-1,NA,TRBJ2-5,TGTGCCAGCAGTGACCCGACAGGGAAGGATTGGGAGACCCAGTACTTC,CASSDPTGKDWETQYF
NA,TRBV18,NA,TRBJ2-5,TGTGCCAGCTCACCACGCGAGGGGGGCCAAGAGACCCAGTACTTC,CASSPREGGQETQYF
NA,TRBV11-2,NA,TRBJ2-7,TGTGCCAGCAGCGGGGCTCTGTCGGTGATGGGCTACGAGCAGTACTTC,CASSGALSVMGYEQYF
TRBD2,TRBV28,NA,TRBJ2-3,TGTGCCAGCAGTTTATCGGGGACTAGAAGGACAGATACGCAGTATTTT,CASSLSGTRRTDTQYF
NA,TRBV4-1,NA,TRBJ1-5,TGCGCCAGCAGCCAAGAGGGGAGGGTTGTTGGCAATCAGCCCCAGCATTTT,CASSQEGRVVGNQPQHF
TRBD1,TRBV28,NA,TRBJ2-7,TGTGCCAGCAGCGCGACCGGGACAGGCTCTTACGAGCAGTACTTC,CASSATGTGSYEQYF
TRBD2,TRBV5-6,NA,TRBJ2-3,TGTGCCAGCAGCGCCGGCCCTGGACTAGCGTCCGATACGCAGTATTTT,CASSAGPGLASDTQYF
TRBD2,TRBV10-2,NA,TRBJ2-1,TGCGCCAGCAGTTGGGGACTAGCGGGGGTGTATGAGCAGTTCTTC,CASSWGLAGVYEQFF
TRBD1,TRBV6-5,NA,TRBJ2-7,TGTGCCAGCAGTTACGTGGGACAGGGGTACGAGCAGTACTTC,CASSYVGQGYEQYF
TRBD1,TRBV4-3,NA,TRBJ2-7,TGCGCCAGCAGCCAAGACGGGACAGGGACCGCCTACGAGCAGTACTTC,CASSQDGTGTAYEQYF